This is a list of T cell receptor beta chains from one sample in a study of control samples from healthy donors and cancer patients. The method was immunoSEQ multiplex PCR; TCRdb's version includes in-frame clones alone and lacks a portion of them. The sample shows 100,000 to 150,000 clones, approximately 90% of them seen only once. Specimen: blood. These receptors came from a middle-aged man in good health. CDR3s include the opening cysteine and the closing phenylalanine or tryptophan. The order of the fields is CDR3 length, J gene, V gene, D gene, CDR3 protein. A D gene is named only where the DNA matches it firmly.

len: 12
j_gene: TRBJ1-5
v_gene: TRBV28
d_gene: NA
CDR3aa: CASSFRRKPQHF

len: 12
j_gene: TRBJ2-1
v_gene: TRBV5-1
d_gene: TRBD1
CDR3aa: CASSPTGAEQFF

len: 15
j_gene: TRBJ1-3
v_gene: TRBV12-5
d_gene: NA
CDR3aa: CASAWGEHSGNTIYF

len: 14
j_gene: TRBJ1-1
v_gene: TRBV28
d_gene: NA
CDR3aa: CASIEGAVNTEAFF

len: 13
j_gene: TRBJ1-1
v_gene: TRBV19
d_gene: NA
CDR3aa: CASSKGGTAWAFF

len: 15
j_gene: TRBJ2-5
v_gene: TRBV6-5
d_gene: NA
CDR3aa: CASSLAPRGQETQYF

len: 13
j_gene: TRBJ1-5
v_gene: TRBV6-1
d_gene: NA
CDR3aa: CASSEPGYQPQHF

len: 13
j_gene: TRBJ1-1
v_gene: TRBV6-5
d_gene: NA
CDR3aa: CASLVGVNTEAFF

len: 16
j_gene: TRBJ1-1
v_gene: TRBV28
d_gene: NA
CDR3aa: CASSLGLAGENTEAFF

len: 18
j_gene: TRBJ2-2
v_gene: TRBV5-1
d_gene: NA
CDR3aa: CASSSLLGGGLYTGELFF

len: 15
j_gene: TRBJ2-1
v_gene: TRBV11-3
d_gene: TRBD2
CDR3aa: CASSLDGTSSNEQFF

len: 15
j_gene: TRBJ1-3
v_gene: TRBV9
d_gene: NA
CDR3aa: CASSVGGGLGNTIYF

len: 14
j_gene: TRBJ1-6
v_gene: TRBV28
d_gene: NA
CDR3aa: CASSLVRENSPLHF

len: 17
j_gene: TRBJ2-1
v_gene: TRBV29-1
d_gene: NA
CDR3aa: CSAPGGLGRPGNNEQFF

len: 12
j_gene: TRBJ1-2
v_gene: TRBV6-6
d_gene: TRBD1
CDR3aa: CASSSQGQGYTF

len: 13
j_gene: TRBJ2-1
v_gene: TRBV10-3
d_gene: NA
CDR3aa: CAISDGVYNEQFF

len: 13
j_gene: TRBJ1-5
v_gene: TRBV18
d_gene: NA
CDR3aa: CASSPPGGQPQHF